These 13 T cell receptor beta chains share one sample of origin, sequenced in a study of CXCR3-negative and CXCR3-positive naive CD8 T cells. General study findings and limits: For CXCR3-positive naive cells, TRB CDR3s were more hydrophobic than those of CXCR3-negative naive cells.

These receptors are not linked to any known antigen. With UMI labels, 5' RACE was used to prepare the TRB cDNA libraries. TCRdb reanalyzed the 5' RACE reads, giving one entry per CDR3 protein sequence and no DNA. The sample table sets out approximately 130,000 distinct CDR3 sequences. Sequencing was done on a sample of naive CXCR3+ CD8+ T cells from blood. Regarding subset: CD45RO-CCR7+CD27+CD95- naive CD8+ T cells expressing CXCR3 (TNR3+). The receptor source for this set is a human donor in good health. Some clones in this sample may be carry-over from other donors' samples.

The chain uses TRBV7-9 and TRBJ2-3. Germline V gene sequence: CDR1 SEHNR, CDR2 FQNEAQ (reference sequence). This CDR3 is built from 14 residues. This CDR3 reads CASSLVQTPDTQYF.

CDR3 residues: CASSPRQGDQPQHF. The V and J genes are TRBV28 and TRBJ1-5; TCRdb calls TRBD1, which cannot be checked without DNA. The CDR3 has 14 residues. The germline CDR1 and CDR2 sequences are MDHEN and SYDVKM.

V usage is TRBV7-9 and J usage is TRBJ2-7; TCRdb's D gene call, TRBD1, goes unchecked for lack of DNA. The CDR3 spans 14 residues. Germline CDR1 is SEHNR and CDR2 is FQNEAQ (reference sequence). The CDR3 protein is CASSPGVWVYEQYF.

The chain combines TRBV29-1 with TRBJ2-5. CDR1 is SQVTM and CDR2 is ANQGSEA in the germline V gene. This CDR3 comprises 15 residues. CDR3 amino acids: CSVEEQFGRWETQYF.

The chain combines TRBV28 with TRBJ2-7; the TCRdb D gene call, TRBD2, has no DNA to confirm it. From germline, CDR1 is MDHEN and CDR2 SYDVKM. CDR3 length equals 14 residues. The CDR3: CASSIAGRPYEQYF.

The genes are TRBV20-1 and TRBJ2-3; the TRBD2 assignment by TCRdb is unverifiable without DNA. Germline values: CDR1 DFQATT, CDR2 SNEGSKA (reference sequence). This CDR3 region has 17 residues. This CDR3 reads CSARDRLAGGPADTQYF.

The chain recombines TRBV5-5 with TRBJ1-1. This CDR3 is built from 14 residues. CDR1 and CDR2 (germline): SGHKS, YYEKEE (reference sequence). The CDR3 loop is CASSLSGMNTEAFF.

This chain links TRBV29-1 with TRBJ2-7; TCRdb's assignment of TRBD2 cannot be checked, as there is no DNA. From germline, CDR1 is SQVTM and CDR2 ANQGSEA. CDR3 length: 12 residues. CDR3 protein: CSVRQGGYEQYF.

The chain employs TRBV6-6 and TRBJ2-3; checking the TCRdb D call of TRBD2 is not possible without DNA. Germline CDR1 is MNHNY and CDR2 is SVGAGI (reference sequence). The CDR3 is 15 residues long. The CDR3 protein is CASRSGLTGADTQYF.

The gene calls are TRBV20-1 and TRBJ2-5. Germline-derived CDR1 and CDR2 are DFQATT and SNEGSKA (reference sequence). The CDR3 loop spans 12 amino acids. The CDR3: CSARALKETQYF.

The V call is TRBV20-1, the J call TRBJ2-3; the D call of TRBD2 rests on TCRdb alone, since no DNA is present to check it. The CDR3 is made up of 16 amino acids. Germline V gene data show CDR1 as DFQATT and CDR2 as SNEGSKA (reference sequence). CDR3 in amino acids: CSARAGLAESTDTQYF.

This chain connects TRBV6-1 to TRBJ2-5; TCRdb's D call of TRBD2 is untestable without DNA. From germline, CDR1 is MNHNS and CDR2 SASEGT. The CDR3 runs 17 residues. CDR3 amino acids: CASSVVGLAGVEETQYF.

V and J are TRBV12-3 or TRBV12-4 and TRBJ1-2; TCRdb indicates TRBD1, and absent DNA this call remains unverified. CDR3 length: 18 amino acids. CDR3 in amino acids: CASSLVIFHPTGKYGYTF.